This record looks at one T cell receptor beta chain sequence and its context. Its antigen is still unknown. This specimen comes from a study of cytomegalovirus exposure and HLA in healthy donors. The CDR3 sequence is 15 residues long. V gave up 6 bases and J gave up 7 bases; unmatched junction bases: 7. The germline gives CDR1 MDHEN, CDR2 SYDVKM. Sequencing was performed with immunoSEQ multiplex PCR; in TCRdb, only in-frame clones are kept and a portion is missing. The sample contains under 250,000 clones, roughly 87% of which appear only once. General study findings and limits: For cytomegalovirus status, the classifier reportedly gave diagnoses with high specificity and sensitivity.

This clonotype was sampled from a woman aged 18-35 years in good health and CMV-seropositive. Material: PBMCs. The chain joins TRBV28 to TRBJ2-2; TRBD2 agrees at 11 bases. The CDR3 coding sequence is TGTGCCAGCAGGCATAGCGGGAGGGGAGGCGGGGAGCTGTTTTTT. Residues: CASRHSGRGGGELFF.